This TCR beta chain was recorded in a study of shared clonotypes between healthy human individuals. Data came from immunoSEQ multiplex PCR; TCRdb stores just in-frame clones and leaves some out. The sample holds around 500,000 clones; 60% to 80% are singletons and the top ten take 12%. The table lists this clone with a count of one. The V end lost 0 bases, the J end lost 3 bases, and 15 bases lay between the germline ends. The CDR3 length is 16 residues. Germline values: CDR1 LGHNA, CDR2 YSLEER. The chain combines TRBV4-3 with TRBJ2-7, with a weak D call TRBD2 (5 bases). This sequence originates from a woman in her 40s in good health. Some clones in this sample may be carry-over from other donors' samples. The sequenced material came from PBMCs. In DNA form, the CDR3 reads TGCGCCAGCAGCCAAGATCTGCTTAGCGTCGTCTACGAGCAGTACTTC. Translation: CASSQDLLSVVYEQYF.